What follows are 10 T cell receptor beta chains derived from one specimen sequenced in a study of cytomegalovirus exposure and HLA in healthy donors (dated by TCRdb to the late 2010s). The library was produced with the immunoSEQ multiplex PCR assay. TCRdb's version of the immuneACCESS table is confined to in-frame rearrangements and falls short of the full clone set. An unresolved V gene accounts for under half of the shortfall where checked; the remainder is of unknown origin. This sample is represented by approximately 54,000 clones; approximately 89% of them were singletons. The top ten clonotypes cover around 9.2% of the sample. The specimen sequenced was PBMCs. The receptors originated from a woman between 18 and 29 years old in good health and CMV-seropositive.

The rearrangement joins TRBV6-6 to TRBJ2-1; TRBD2 is a possible D gene (5 bases). The CDR3 consists of 14 residues. Germline lookup yields CDR1 MNHNY and CDR2 SVGAGI (reference sequence). With 7 bases removed from V and 7 bases from J, the gap between germline ends came to 17 bases. CDR3 nucleotides: TGTGCCAGCACCGAAGGGTCCGGGGAGAATGAGCAGTTCTTC. Amino acids: CASTEGSGENEQFF.

The table lists this clone with a count of one. The chain is built from TRBV5-8 and TRBJ2-5; TRBD1 might be the D (5 bases). V dropped 4 bases and J dropped 4 bases, with 14 bases sitting between them. CDR1 is SGHTS and CDR2 is YDEGEE in the germline V gene. This CDR3 is built from 14 residues. CDR3 in DNA: TGTGCCAGCAGCGGACACCTTAGCCGAGAGACCCAGTACTTC. Protein product: CASSGHLSRETQYF.

V is TRBV9 and J is TRBJ2-5; the match to TRBD2 covers 8 bases. The CDR3 contains 17 residues. After removal of 0 bases from V and 1 base from J, the junction contained 8 bases not matched to a gene. Germline CDR1 and CDR2: SGDLS and YYNGEE. The CDR3 reads CASSVDPQRGSQETQYF. The DNA of the CDR3 is TGTGCCAGCAGCGTAGATCCCCAGCGGGGGAGCCAAGAGACCCAGTACTTC.

CDR3 in DNA: TGCAGCGCAACCCGCCGGAGGGCCTTGAACACTGAAGCTTTCTTT. Its protein product is CSATRRRALNTEAFF. This chain connects TRBV29-1 to TRBJ1-1, with no clear D. Trimming stripped 7 bases from V and 0 bases from J, with 18 bases between. Germline CDR1 SQVTM, CDR2 ANQGSEA. The CDR3 loop spans 15 amino acids.

The count of this clone is one. This CDR3 is CASNGLGSYEQYF. CDR3 DNA: TGTGCCAGCAACGGACTAGGTAGCTACGAGCAGTACTTC. This chain uses TRBV5-8 with TRBJ2-7; TRBD2 matches at 7 bases. The trim removed 6 bases at V and 3 bases at J, leaving 6 bases unmatched. Germline CDR1 is SGHTS and CDR2 is YDEGEE. The length of the CDR3 is 13 residues.

This chain joins TRBV19 and TRBJ2-7; 10 nucleotides line up with TRBD1. The CDR3 consists of 15 residues. Germline trimming cut 3 bases from V and 1 base from J; bases unmatched to any gene: 3. The V gene's germline CDR1 is LNHDA and CDR2 SQIVND (reference sequence). CDR3 in DNA: TGTGCCAGTAGTATCGGGACAGGGGTATCCTACGAGCAGTACTTC. As protein: CASSIGTGVSYEQYF.

The chain is built from TRBV4-2 and TRBJ2-7, with 8 bases aligning to TRBD1. CDR3 size: 17 residues. V shed 0 bases and J 0 bases; nucleotides not matched to a gene: 7. Germline values: CDR1 LGHNA, CDR2 YNFKEQ. This chain's CDR3 is CASSQEGPDRDSYEQYF. The DNA of the CDR3 is TGTGCCAGCAGCCAAGAGGGGCCGGACAGGGACTCCTACGAGCAGTACTTC.

This clone was recorded only once. The V and J genes are TRBV14 and TRBJ2-1; tentative D call: TRBD2 (6 bases). V was clipped by 7 bases and J by 3 bases, with 13 bases between them. Germline assignment: CDR1 SGHDN and CDR2 FVKESK. The CDR3 is made up of 14 amino acids. DNA for the CDR3: TGTGCCAGCACCCCGGGACTGAACTACAATGAGCAGTTCTTC. It specifies CASTPGLNYNEQFF.

This sequence joins TRBV10-1 and TRBJ2-1; 7 bases are shared with TRBD1. The CDR3 totals 16 residues. Germline V gene sequence: CDR1 WNHNN, CDR2 SYGVQD (reference sequence). Trimming removed 2 bases from V and 5 bases from J; junction bases left unmatched: 9. The CDR3 region has the DNA TGCGCCAGCAGTGAGGATCACAGGGGTTTCGACAATGAGCAGTTCTTC. It is translated as CASSEDHRGFDNEQFF.

The chain employs TRBV2 and TRBJ1-6; 7 bases match TRBD1. J gave up 11 bases and V 7 bases, and 14 bases lay outside the gene matches. The CDR3 is 15 amino acids. Germline CDR1 and CDR2: SNHLY and FYNNEI. The CDR3: CASKRDRAVEAPLHF. The CDR3 nucleotides read TGTGCCAGCAAAAGAGACAGGGCGGTCGAGGCACCCCTCCACTTT.